This T cell receptor (beta chain) was observed in a study of neurological immune-mediated disorders. Study-wide points: Neither clinical nor MRI features showed any association with the multiple sclerosis repertoire cluster, and the authors stated that larger cohorts are needed. No sharing of CDR3 amino acid sequences was observed among expanded clones across subjects, suggesting private repertoires in all groups.

The sample holds many counts of this clonotype. What it recognizes is unknown. It was by 5'RACE with 10-nucleotide random UMIs that the cDNA was made. Every sequencing run generated over 180 million TCR-beta sequences from 15-18 subjects. MiXCR was run by TCRdb on the 5' RACE reads, yielding one entry per CDR3 protein. The table has approximately 130,000 distinct CDR3 sequences, about 3.4% seen once; the top ten hold over 1%. With 5 bases removed from V and 11 bases from J, the gap between germline ends came to 7 bases. Germline V gene data show CDR1 as GTSNPN and CDR2 as SVGIG (reference sequence). This CDR3 contains 10 residues.

What was sequenced was PBMCs. The clonotype comes from a woman aged 25 to 39 with multiple sclerosis. The gene calls are TRBV30 and TRBJ1-6; D is unresolved. The CDR3, as DNA: TGTGCCTGGCGGGGAGCACCCCTCCACTTT. Its translation: CAWRGAPLHF.